Here is one TCR beta chain with its context. These data originate in a study of cytomegalovirus exposure and HLA in healthy donors. Primers: 60 Vbeta forward and 13 Jbeta reverse. Profiling relied on immunoSEQ multiplex PCR, and the TCRdb table lists in-frame clones only, not all of them. The table records 200,000 to 250,000 clones, 85% of them present only once. The clonotype comes from a human donor in good health. Source material: PBMCs.

CDR3: CASSLRSGTSGPAKNEQFF. CDR3 nucleotides: TGCGCCAGCAGCTTGCGGTCGGGGACTAGCGGTCCGGCTAAAAATGAGCAGTTCTTC. The chain couples TRBV5-1 to TRBJ2-1; TRBD2 agrees at 11 bases. Germline V lookup: CDR1 SGHRS, CDR2 YFSETQ. The trim removed 1 base at V and 7 bases at J, leaving 16 bases unmatched. The CDR3 consists of 19 residues.